The T cell receptor (beta chain) under discussion was sequenced for a study of T cells after yellow fever vaccination. TCRdb reanalysed the 5' RACE reads using MiXCR and keeps one entry per CDR3 protein. The data show around 67,000 distinct CDR3 sequences, around 6.9% seen once. CDR1 is LGHNA, CDR2 YSLEER, per germline. The CDR3 is made up of 13 amino acids, end residues included. This clonotype was found many times. Likely a read error: the CDR3 ends without its conserved phenylalanine or tryptophan. The limits of the CDR3 on the DNA are not certain, so only TCRdb's listed CDR3 is given. This clonotype originated in a man younger than 30 who received the YFV17D yellow fever vaccine. The sequenced sample was CD8+ T cells sorted from PBMCs, obtained around 5 days after the first yellow fever vaccination. This chain links TRBV4-3 with TRBJ2-3; the D call in the table, TRBD1, was not verified against the DNA. The CDR3 region is CASSQVSGALLIV.